This T cell receptor (beta chain) derives from a study of blood T cell repertoires in COVID-19. TCRdb keeps only in-frame clones here, not all; method: immunoSEQ multiplex PCR. The sample yields about 52,000 clones, more than 85% seen once. This CDR3 spans 17 amino acids. The V and J ends lost 5 bases and 0 bases, in that order; junction bases with no gene match: 5. Germline assignment: CDR1 KGHDR and CDR2 SFDVKD. The rearrangement uses TRBV24-1 and TRBJ2-1; 11 bases match TRBD2. This sequence was found in a human donor with active COVID-19. The donor label of this sample is uncertain. The sequencing input was peripheral blood. This chain's CDR3 is CATSGTSGGTSYNEQFF. The CDR3, as DNA: TGTGCCACCAGTGGTACTAGCGGGGGCACCTCCTACAATGAGCAGTTCTTC.